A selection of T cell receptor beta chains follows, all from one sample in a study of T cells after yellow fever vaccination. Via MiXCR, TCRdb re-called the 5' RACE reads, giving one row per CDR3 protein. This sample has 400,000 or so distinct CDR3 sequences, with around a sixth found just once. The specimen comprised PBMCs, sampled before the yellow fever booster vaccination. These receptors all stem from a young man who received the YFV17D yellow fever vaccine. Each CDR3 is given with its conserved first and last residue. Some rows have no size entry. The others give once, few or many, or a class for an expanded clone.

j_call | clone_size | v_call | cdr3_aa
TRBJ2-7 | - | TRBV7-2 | CASSPGQGREQYF
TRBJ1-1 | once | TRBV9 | CASSAWDSKNTEAFF
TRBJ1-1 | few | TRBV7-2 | CASSLEAPPWGEAFF
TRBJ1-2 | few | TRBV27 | CASSKEGNYGYTF
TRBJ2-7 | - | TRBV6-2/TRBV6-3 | CASFGLAVPYEQYF
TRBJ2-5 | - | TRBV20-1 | CSAALAGGVQETQYF
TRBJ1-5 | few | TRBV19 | CATRQGLSNQPQHF
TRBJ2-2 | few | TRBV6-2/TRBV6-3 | CASSWRQGGGELFF
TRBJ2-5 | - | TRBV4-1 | CASSQVHGGPQETQYF
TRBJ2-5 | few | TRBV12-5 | CASADPGTETQYF
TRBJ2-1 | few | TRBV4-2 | CASSQGHILSYNEQFF
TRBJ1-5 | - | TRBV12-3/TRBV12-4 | CASSFLPNQPQHF
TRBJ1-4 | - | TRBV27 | CASSLVRHEKLFF
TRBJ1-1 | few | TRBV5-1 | CASSLEGTLEAFF
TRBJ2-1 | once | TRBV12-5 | CASANYNYNEQFF
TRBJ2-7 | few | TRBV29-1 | CSVEGQGYEQYF
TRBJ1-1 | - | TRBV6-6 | CASSYGAGVVTEAFF
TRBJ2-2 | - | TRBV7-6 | CASSFQANTGELFF
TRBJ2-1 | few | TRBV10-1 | CASGGTQYNEQFF
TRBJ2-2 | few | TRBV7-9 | CAYMPHELFF
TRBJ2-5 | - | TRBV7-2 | CASSLVTSAKTQYF
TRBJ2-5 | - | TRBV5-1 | CASSLGTSGSQETQYF
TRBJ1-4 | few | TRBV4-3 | CASSQVMRGLNEKLFF
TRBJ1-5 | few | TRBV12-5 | CASGLPHGRDSNQPQHF
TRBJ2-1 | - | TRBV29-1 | CSAPTTSGGASEQFF
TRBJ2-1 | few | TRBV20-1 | CSARDSVRDPWAEQFF
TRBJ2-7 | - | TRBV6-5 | CASRYRGGEQYF
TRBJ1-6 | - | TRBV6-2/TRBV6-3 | CASSYLARGYSPLHF
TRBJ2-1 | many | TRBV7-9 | CASSLGRTGGVNEQFF
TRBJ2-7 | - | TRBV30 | CAWSVSGVIYEQYF
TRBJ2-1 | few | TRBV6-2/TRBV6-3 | CASSYPTGQYGFEQFF
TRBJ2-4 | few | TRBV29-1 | CSVEGIAKNIQYF
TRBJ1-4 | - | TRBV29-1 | CSVDPGTDSNEKLFF
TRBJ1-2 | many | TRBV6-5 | CASSYYGSYGYTF
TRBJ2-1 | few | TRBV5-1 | CASSLQGYSYNEQFF
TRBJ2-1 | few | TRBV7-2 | CASSSPRGIVFSSYNEQFF
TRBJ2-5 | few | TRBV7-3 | CASSLGGSSNRETQYF
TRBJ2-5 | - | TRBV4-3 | CASSQFARGGRETQYF
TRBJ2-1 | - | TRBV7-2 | CASSLRAGRNEQFF
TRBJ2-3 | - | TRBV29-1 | CSAGTSGRDTQYF
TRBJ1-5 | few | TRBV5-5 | CASSFQGPPDQPQHF
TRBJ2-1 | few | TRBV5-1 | CASSLRQVTYNEQFF
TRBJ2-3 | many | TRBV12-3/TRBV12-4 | CASSFSQPTDTQYF
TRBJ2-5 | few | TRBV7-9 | CASCPRDQETQYF
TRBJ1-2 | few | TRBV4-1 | CASSQEAGRMNGYTF
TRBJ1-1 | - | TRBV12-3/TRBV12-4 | CASSSPRDTEAFF
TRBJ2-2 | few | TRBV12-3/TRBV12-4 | CASSLTGLGNTGELFF
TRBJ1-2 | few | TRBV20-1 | CSASLPGQRGYTF
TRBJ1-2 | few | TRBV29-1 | CSAEERGRAYGYTF
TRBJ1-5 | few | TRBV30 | CAWSYSTRNQPQHF
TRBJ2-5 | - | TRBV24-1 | CATSGVGRETQYF
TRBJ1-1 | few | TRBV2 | CASRAPGTGSPEAFF
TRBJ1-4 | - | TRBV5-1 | CASKFGGGVINEKLFF
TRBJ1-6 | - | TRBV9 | CASSVGRTGVSPLHF
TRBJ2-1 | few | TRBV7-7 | CASSLAFGLSGGQFF
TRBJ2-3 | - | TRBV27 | CASSFGRTRTDTQYF
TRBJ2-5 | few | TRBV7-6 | CASGYRVGETQYF
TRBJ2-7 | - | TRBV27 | CASSLLGSGSEQYF
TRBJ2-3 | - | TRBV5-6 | CASSPLTSGGADTQYF
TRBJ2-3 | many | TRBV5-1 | CASSWAEDTQYF